These 13 T cell receptor beta chains came from one sample sequenced in a study of early T cells in non-severe SARS-CoV-2 infection. TCRdb reprocessed the 5' RACE reads with MiXCR, giving one entry per CDR3 protein. The sample includes 25,000 to 30,000 distinct CDR3 sequences, 5% to 6.5% seen only once; the top ten take about 34%. Source: whole blood, taken at baseline. Receptors were obtained from an adult who was a healthcare worker with PCR-confirmed SARS-CoV-2 infection or an uninfected control (not recorded which).

This clonotype has a count of ten or more. This chain uses TRBV24-1 with TRBJ1-5; tentatively, D is TRBD1 (6 bases). Germline V CDR1 and CDR2: KGHDR, SFDVKD. CDR3 length: 13 amino acids. V dropped 2 bases and J dropped 7 bases, with 8 bases sitting between them. CDR3 nucleotide sequence: TGTGCCACCAGTGATTACGGGGGCCAGCCCCAGCATTTT. Protein: CATSDYGGQPQHF.

This clonotype was observed many times. V is TRBV5-1 and J is TRBJ2-1; 11 nucleotides agree with TRBD2. Trimming cost V 3 bases and J 7 bases; bases outside gene matches: 12. In germline, CDR1 is SGHRS, CDR2 YFSETQ. The CDR3 runs 17 residues. The CDR3 DNA reads as TGCGCCAGCAGCTCCCCCCCCGGGACTAGCGGCGGGAATGAGCAGTTCTTC. Protein: CASSSPPGTSGGNEQFF. The entire variable domain, with the rest obtained from reference TRBV5-1 and TRBJ2-1, is as follows: KAGVTQTPRYLIKTRGQQVTLSCSPISGHRSVSWYQQTPGQGLQFLFEYFSETQRNKGNFPGRFSGRQFSNSRSEMNVSTLELGDSALYLCASSSPPGTSGGNEQFFGPGTRLTVL.

The chain combines TRBV5-1 with TRBJ2-2, with 11 bases fitting TRBD2. The germline CDR1 and CDR2 sequences are SGHRS and YFSETQ. V gave up 4 bases and J gave up 4 bases; unmatched junction bases: 9. The CDR3 consists of 17 residues. The CDR3 DNA is TGCGCCAGCAGCACCAGTCTAGCGGGAGGCCCCACCGGGGAGCTGTTTTTT. It specifies CASSTSLAGGPTGELFF.

In this sample, this clonotype turned up many times. The chain is built from TRBV7-3 and TRBJ2-2; D unresolved. V lost 8 bases and J 1 base, leaving 11 bases between the germline ends. This CDR3 is built from 14 residues. Per germline, CDR1 SGHTA and CDR2 FQGTGA. This CDR3 is CASRSFENTGELFF. CDR3 sequence (DNA): TGTGCCAGCCGGAGTTTTGAGAACACCGGGGAGCTGTTTTTT.

This clonotype was counted at least ten times. The V gene is TRBV20-1, the J gene TRBJ2-1, with D perhaps TRBD1 or TRBD2 (5 bases each). The germline gives CDR1 DFQATT, CDR2 SNEGSKA (reference sequence). V lost 1 base and J lost 7, with 14 bases in between. This CDR3 has 14 residues. The CDR3 spells CSARGERRTNEQFF. CDR3 sequence (DNA): TGCAGTGCTAGAGGGGAGCGACGGACAAATGAGCAGTTCTTC.

Ten or more counts support this clonotype. This chain links TRBV12-3 or TRBV12-4 with TRBJ2-5; D call uncertain. There are 17 residues in the CDR3. V lost 6 bases and J lost 1, with 21 bases in between. The CDR3 sequence is CASRPRTERRAQETQYF. Here the CDR3 DNA reads TGTGCCAGCAGGCCAAGGACCGAAAGACGAGCCCAAGAGACCCAGTACTTC.

CDR3 sequence (DNA): TGCAGTGCTACCCCGGGACAGGGCACAGATACGCAGTATTTT. Its protein product is CSATPGQGTDTQYF. This chain connects TRBV20-1 to TRBJ2-3, with TRBD1 matching over 8 bases. CDR1 is DFQATT, CDR2 SNEGSKA, per germline (reference sequence). The length of the CDR3 is 14 residues. The V gene end was trimmed by 4 bases and the J gene end by 1 base; junction bases not matched to a gene: 4.

The chain carries TRBV18 and TRBJ2-4; D gene unclear. The germline V gene encodes CDR1 KGHSH and CDR2 LQKENI. CDR3 length: 15 amino acids. V shed 3 bases and J shed 1 base, with 10 bases lying between them. The CDR3 loop is CASSPGPEAKNIQYF. As DNA, the CDR3 is TGTGCCAGCTCACCGGGCCCAGAGGCCAAAAACATTCAGTACTTC.

Many counts were recorded for this clonotype. The chain recombines TRBV15 with TRBJ2-7; TRBD1 or TRBD2 may be the D gene (6 bases each). V lost 5 bases, J lost 3 bases, and 14 bases lay in between. The CDR3 is made up of 14 amino acids. Looked up from germline, CDR1 is LNHNV and CDR2 is YYDKDF (reference sequence). As DNA, the CDR3 is TGTGCCACCAGCCCAAAGGGGGGCTTCTACGAGCAGTACTTC. As protein: CATSPKGGFYEQYF.

This clonotype was recorded once. The V and J genes are TRBV5-1 and TRBJ1-1; 7 bases are shared with TRBD1. V gave up 0 bases and J gave up 8 bases; unmatched junction bases: 7. Germline loops: CDR1 SGHRS, CDR2 YFSETQ. The CDR3 has 14 residues. For the CDR3, the DNA is TGCGCCAGCAGCTTGGGGGAACCGGGACAGGAAGCTTTCTTT. Amino acid sequence: CASSLGEPGQEAFF.

This clonotype was counted a few times. The chain employs TRBV7-9 and TRBJ2-3; tentative D call: TRBD1 (5 bases). V was pared by 5 bases and J by 2 bases, with 17 bases between. This CDR3 spans 16 amino acids. Per germline, CDR1 SEHNR and CDR2 FQNEAQ (reference sequence). The DNA for the CDR3 is TGTGCCAGCAGCGAACTCCCAGGGTCCAACACAGATACGCAGTATTTT. This sequence encodes CASSELPGSNTDTQYF.

In this sample, this clonotype turned up many times. The rearrangement uses TRBV20-1 and TRBJ1-3, with D uncertain. V lost 1 base and J 4 bases, leaving 2 bases between the germline ends. The CDR3 extends over 11 amino acids. Germline lookup yields CDR1 DFQATT and CDR2 SNEGSKA (reference sequence). This chain's CDR3 is CSARVGNTIYF. CDR3 bases: TGCAGTGCTAGAGTAGGAAACACCATATATTTT.

There are a few counts of this clonotype. The chain has TRBV30 and TRBJ2-1, with D perhaps matching TRBD2 (6 bases). The CDR3 consists of 16 residues. Germline lookup yields CDR1 GTSNPN and CDR2 SVGIG (reference sequence). Trimming removed 2 bases at V and 1 base at J, with 15 bases between. CDR3 amino acids: CAWSLGWGVSYNEQFF. CDR3 bases: TGTGCCTGGAGTTTAGGGTGGGGGGTATCCTACAATGAGCAGTTCTTC.